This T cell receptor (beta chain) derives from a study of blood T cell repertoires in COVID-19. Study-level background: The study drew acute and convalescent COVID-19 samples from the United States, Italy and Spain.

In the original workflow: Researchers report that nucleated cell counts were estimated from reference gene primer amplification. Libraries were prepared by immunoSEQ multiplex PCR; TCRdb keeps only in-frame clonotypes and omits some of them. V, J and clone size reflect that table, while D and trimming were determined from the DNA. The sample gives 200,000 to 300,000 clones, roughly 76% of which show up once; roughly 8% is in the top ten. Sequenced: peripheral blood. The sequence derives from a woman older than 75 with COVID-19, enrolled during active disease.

As DNA, the CDR3 is TGCGCCAGCAGCCATCCAGGGCGAGAGACCCAGTACTTC. Protein sequence: CASSHPGRETQYF. This chain connects TRBV4-1 to TRBJ2-5; possibly TRBD1 for D (5 bases). The CDR3 consists of 13 residues. The germline V gene encodes CDR1 MGHRA and CDR2 YSYEKL. Trimming removed 3 bases from V and 4 bases from J, with 9 bases in between.